Following are 18 T cell receptor beta chains from one sample sequenced in a study of control samples from healthy donors and cancer patients. Profiling relied on immunoSEQ multiplex PCR, and the TCRdb table lists in-frame clones only, not all of them. Counted here are 150,000 to 200,000 clones, 92% occurring once; the ten biggest clones make up 0.68%. The material sequenced was blood. The receptors here all came from a woman in her thirties in good health.

V usage is TRBV15 and J usage is TRBJ2-7; D remains ambiguous. The V end was cut by 0 bases, the J end by 6 bases, with 15 bases between. CDR3 length: 15 amino acids. CDR1 is LNHNV and CDR2 is YYDKDF in the germline V gene (reference sequence). For the CDR3, the DNA is TGTGCCACCAGCAGAGATCGGCGGCCAGAAGGCGAGCAGTACTTC. The encoded protein is CATSRDRRPEGEQYF.

The chain uses TRBV7-9 and TRBJ1-1; no definite D call. The CDR3 covers 12 residues. Per germline, CDR1 SEHNR and CDR2 FQNEAQ (reference sequence). With 11 bases removed from V and 4 bases from J, the gap between germline ends came to 14 bases. In DNA form, the CDR3 reads TGTGCCCTCGGGTCCCGCGCCACTGAAGCTTTCTTT. Its translation is CALGSRATEAFF. The whole variable domain, filled in from reference TRBV7-9 and TRBJ1-1, reads DTGVSQNPRHKITKRGQNVTFRCDPISEHNRLYWYRQTLGQGPEFLTYFQNEAQLEKSRLLSDRFSAERPKGSFSTLEIQRTEQGDSAMYLCALGSRATEAFFGQGTRLTVV.

V gene TRBV29-1 combines with J gene TRBJ2-5; possible D gene TRBD1, 6 bases. V was clipped by 3 bases and J by 6 bases, with 14 bases between them. Germline lookup yields CDR1 SQVTM and CDR2 ANQGSEA. The CDR3 length is 13 residues. The CDR3 loop reads CSVEGAVIQTQYF. The CDR3 coding sequence is TGCAGCGTTGAGGGGGCGGTTATCCAGACCCAGTACTTC.

CDR3 coding DNA: TGTGCCAGCAGTCCCCGTAGCGGGAATCAAGAGACCCAGTACTTC. This translates into CASSPRSGNQETQYF. This rearrangement joins TRBV28 to TRBJ2-5; 8 bases map to TRBD2. The CDR3 has 15 amino acids. With 5 bases clipped from V and 2 bases from J, the junction kept 7 bases outside the gene matches. From germline, CDR1 is MDHEN and CDR2 SYDVKM.

V gene TRBV2 combines with J gene TRBJ2-7, with D possibly TRBD1 on 5 matching bases. Per the germline V gene, CDR1 is SNHLY and CDR2 is FYNNEI. V gave up 3 bases and J gave up 5 bases, with 8 bases separating them. The CDR3 sequence is 12 residues long. CDR3 residues: CASSDQGNEQYF. In DNA, the CDR3 is TGTGCCAGCAGTGACCAGGGAAACGAGCAGTACTTC.

The chain employs TRBV29-1 and TRBJ2-3; 13 positions agree with TRBD2. CDR1 is SQVTM, CDR2 ANQGSEA, per germline. The CDR3 consists of 19 residues. V dropped 6 bases and J dropped 3; count of bases not matched to a gene: 18. CDR3 sequence reads: CSVPGLAGVNKAGTDTQYF. The CDR3 DNA follows: TGCAGCGTCCCTGGACTAGCGGGAGTTAACAAGGCCGGGACAGATACGCAGTATTTT.

This sequence joins TRBV5-1 and TRBJ2-1; D uncertain. CDR3 length: 13 residues. Trimming cost V 4 bases and J 6 bases, with 11 bases left between them. Looked up from germline, CDR1 is SGHRS and CDR2 is YFSETQ. The CDR3 coding sequence is TGCGCCAGCAGCGCCGGTCGGATCAATGAGCAGTTCTTC. Protein product: CASSAGRINEQFF.

This sequence joins TRBV19 and TRBJ1-5, with D uncertain. The CDR3 has 12 residues. From germline, CDR1 is LNHDA and CDR2 SQIVND (reference sequence). V dropped 10 bases and J dropped 0 bases, with 7 bases sitting between them. In DNA, the CDR3 is TGTGCCATCGGGTATAGCAATCAGCCCCAGCATTTT. Translated, it gives CAIGYSNQPQHF. The entire variable domain, with the rest obtained from reference TRBV19 and TRBJ1-5, is as follows: DGGITQSPKYLFRKEGQNVTLSCEQNLNHDAMYWYRQDPGQGLRLIYYSQIVNDFQKGDIAEGYSVSREKKESFPLTVTSAQKNPTAFYLCAIGYSNQPQHFGDGTRLSIL.

The chain carries TRBV24-1 and TRBJ2-2, with no clear D. Between the trimmed V and J ends, which lost 5 bases and 5 bases, there was a span of 5 bases. The CDR3 length is 12 residues. Germline V gene lookup returns CDR1 KGHDR and CDR2 SFDVKD. The DNA of the CDR3 is TGTGCCACCAGTGCCCTTACCGGGGAGCTGTTTTTT. As protein: CATSALTGELFF.

CDR3 loop: CAWKWGRTNNEQFF. As DNA, the CDR3 is TGTGCCTGGAAATGGGGGCGAACGAACAATGAGCAGTTCTTC. V and J are TRBV30 and TRBJ2-1; perhaps TRBD1 as D (6 bases). V gave up 4 bases and J gave up 5 bases, with 15 bases separating them. This CDR3 is built from 14 residues. The germline V gene has CDR1 GTSNPN and CDR2 SVGIG (reference sequence).

This chain links TRBV6-1 with TRBJ2-7; D is ambiguous. V was cut by 3 bases and J by 5 bases, with 11 bases left in between. Germline lookup yields CDR1 MNHNS and CDR2 SASEGT. The CDR3 spans 13 residues. CDR3 loop: CASSERHGHEQYF. CDR3 coding DNA: TGTGCCAGCAGTGAGAGGCACGGCCACGAGCAGTACTTC.

CDR3 in amino acids: CASTADRLVNTIYF. The CDR3 DNA reads as TGTGCCAGCACCGCAGACAGACTTGTAAACACCATATATTTT. The chain has TRBV28 and TRBJ1-3; D might be TRBD1 (5 bases). Germline assignment: CDR1 MDHEN and CDR2 SYDVKM. The germline V and J ends were trimmed by 7 bases and 6 bases, with 16 bases remaining between them. The CDR3 covers 14 residues.

V and J are TRBV13 and TRBJ2-7; 11 bases align to TRBD2. J gave up 2 bases and V 5 bases, and 2 bases lay outside the gene matches. CDR3 size: 14 residues. From germline, CDR1 is PRHDT and CDR2 FYEKMQ (reference sequence). CDR3 nucleotide sequence: TGTGCCAGCAGCATTAGCGGGAGGGCCTACGAGCAGTACTTC. Its protein is CASSISGRAYEQYF.

The chain uses TRBV24-1 and TRBJ2-5; TRBD2 agrees at 10 bases. This CDR3 is 15 amino acids long. Germline lookup yields CDR1 KGHDR and CDR2 SFDVKD. V dropped 7 bases and J dropped 5; count of bases not matched to a gene: 9. CDR3 protein: CATSPSGSGGETQYF. The DNA for the CDR3 is TGTGCCACCAGCCCTAGCGGGAGCGGAGGTGAGACCCAGTACTTC.

The chain joins TRBV28 to TRBJ2-5; 12 nucleotides line up with TRBD1. Germline V gene lookup returns CDR1 MDHEN and CDR2 SYDVKM. The CDR3 totals 15 residues. Unmatched junction bases numbered 4, after V lost 3 bases and J lost 5 bases. This chain's CDR3 is CASSFGTGGIETQYF. As DNA, the CDR3 is TGTGCCAGCAGTTTTGGGACAGGGGGCATTGAGACCCAGTACTTC.

This chain connects TRBV7-2 to TRBJ2-1; TRBD2 matches at 8 bases. The V gene's germline CDR1 is SGHTA and CDR2 FQGNSA. J gave up 9 bases and V 5 bases, and 15 bases lay outside the gene matches. CDR3 length equals 16 residues. CDR3 sequence (DNA): TGTGCCAGCAGCCCATTGGGAGCGGGAGTGCCGTCTGAGCAGTTCTTC. It yields the protein CASSPLGAGVPSEQFF.

V and J are TRBV4-3 and TRBJ2-4; 9 bases map to TRBD2. CDR3 length equals 17 residues. J was trimmed by 1 base and V by 1 base; bases with no gene match: 5. Per germline, CDR1 LGHNA and CDR2 YSLEER. The CDR3 loop reads CASSQGRLADAKNIQYF. The CDR3 DNA sequence: TGCGCCAGCAGCCAAGGTCGACTAGCGGACGCCAAAAACATTCAGTACTTC.

The chain joins TRBV2 to TRBJ2-3, with 14 nucleotides matching TRBD2. The CDR3 spans 16 residues. CDR1 is SNHLY and CDR2 is FYNNEI in the germline V gene. V shed 8 bases and J 5 bases; nucleotides not matched to a gene: 9. CDR3 sequence: CASSPGLAGVGDTQYF. In DNA form, the CDR3 reads TGTGCCAGCTCCCCGGGACTAGCGGGAGTGGGAGATACGCAGTATTTT.